A selection of T cell receptor beta chains follows, all from one sample in a study of CD8+CD57+ T cells in acquired aplastic anemia. One entry per CDR3 protein, called by TCRdb with MiXCR from the reads. The repertoire holds 400,000 to 450,000 distinct CDR3 sequences, with approximately 70% as singletons. Sequences were obtained from sorted CD4+, CD8+, or CD8+CD57+ T cells (not recorded which) from PBMCs. The receptors originated from a human donor in good health, serving as a control. The CDR3 runs from the conserved cysteine through the conserved F or W. Each record gives: V gene, clone size, J gene, D gene, CDR3 protein, CDR3 DNA. A D gene is named only where the DNA matches it firmly. A clone size is listed for some rows: how often the clone was seen (once, few, many), or a class if it is expanded.

>TRBV24-1|.|TRBJ2-1|.
CATSDLGRDYNEQFF
TGTGCCACCAGTGATTTGGGGCGGGACTACAATGAGCAGTTCTTC
>TRBV5-1|.|TRBJ2-5|TRBD2
CASSVQAGGRTQYF
TGTGCCAGCAGCGTACAAGCGGGGGGGCGGACCCAGTACTTC
>TRBV15|few|TRBJ2-3|.
CATRTGQGSTDTQYF
TGTGCCACCCGGACGGGGCAGGGAAGTACAGATACGCAGTATTTT
>TRBV19|few|TRBJ1-3|.
CASSQTEGNTIYF
TGTGCCAGTAGCCAGACAGAGGGAAACACCATATATTTT
>TRBV7-3|.|TRBJ1-6|.
CASSFYLQYNSPLHF
TGTGCCAGCAGCTTTTACCTCCAGTATAATTCACCCCTCCACTTT
>TRBV10-3|.|TRBJ2-3|.
CAISAGEVNTDTQYF
TGTGCCATCAGTGCAGGGGAGGTAAACACAGATACGCAGTATTTT
>TRBV9|.|TRBJ2-7|.
CASSVQGSPLYEQYF
TGTGCCAGCAGCGTACAGGGGAGTCCCCTCTACGAGCAGTACTTC
>TRBV7-6|.|TRBJ2-1|TRBD1
CASSFGEDRELLRF
TGTGCCAGCAGCTTTGGGGAAGACAGGGAGCTGCTACGATTC
>TRBV20-1|.|TRBJ1-1|.
CSAREGGGAFF
TGCAGTGCTAGAGAAGGGGGGGGAGCTTTCTTT
>TRBV7-2|once|TRBJ1-4|.
CASSLPLPSWQQTF
TGTGCCAGCAGCTTACCGCTACCCTCGTGGCAACAGACCTTT
>TRBV19|.|TRBJ1-3|.
CASTTWDTGGRNTIYF
TGTGCCAGTACCACTTGGGATACGGGGGGTAGAAACACCATATATTTT
>TRBV7-6|.|TRBJ1-3|.
CASSSVETAGNTIYF
TGTGCCAGCAGCTCGGTCGAAACAGCTGGAAACACCATATATTTT
>TRBV7-3|.|TRBJ2-3|.
CASSEYLVVPQYF
TGTGCCAGCAGCGAATACCTAGTCGTACCGCAGTATTTT
>TRBV15|few|TRBJ2-7|.
CATSRFDTLSTEEQYF
TGTGCCACCAGCAGATTCGACACGCTCTCGACGGAAGAGCAGTACTTC
>TRBV10-1|many|TRBJ1-6|.
CASSVANNSPLHF
TGCGCCAGCAGTGTTGCGAATAATTCACCCCTCCACTTT
>TRBV5-1|.|TRBJ1-1|TRBD1
CASSKGQGATAFF
TGCGCCAGCAGCAAAGGACAGGGAGCTACGGCTTTCTTT